This T cell receptor beta chain derives from a study of T cells after yellow fever vaccination. The study's findings and limits: In sorted memory subsets at day 0, almost all vaccine-responding clonotypes were below detection.

In making TCR cDNA, 5'RACE template switching added a universal primer site and UMIs to it. One entry per CDR3 protein results from TCRdb running MiXCR on the 5' RACE reads. The repertoire has about 5,800 distinct CDR3 sequences, 5.5% to 7% of them found once; the top ten carry roughly 57%. This clonotype occurred many times. Material: PBMCs, either bulk or a sorted T-cell subset (CD4+, CD8+, memory, or dextramer-sorted; not recorded which), obtained approximately 15 days after the first yellow fever vaccination. The TCR was taken from a young man who received the YFV17D yellow fever vaccine.

CDR3 protein: CASLLRGSTDTQYF. CDR3 in DNA: TGTGCCAGCCTTTTGAGGGGAAGCACAGATACGCAGTATTTT. The chain recombines TRBV7-2 with TRBJ2-3, with D perhaps TRBD1 or TRBD2 (5 bases each). This CDR3 region has 14 residues. Between the trimmed V and J ends, which lost 8 bases and 0 bases, there was a span of 12 bases. Germline CDR1 and CDR2: SGHTA and FQGNSA.